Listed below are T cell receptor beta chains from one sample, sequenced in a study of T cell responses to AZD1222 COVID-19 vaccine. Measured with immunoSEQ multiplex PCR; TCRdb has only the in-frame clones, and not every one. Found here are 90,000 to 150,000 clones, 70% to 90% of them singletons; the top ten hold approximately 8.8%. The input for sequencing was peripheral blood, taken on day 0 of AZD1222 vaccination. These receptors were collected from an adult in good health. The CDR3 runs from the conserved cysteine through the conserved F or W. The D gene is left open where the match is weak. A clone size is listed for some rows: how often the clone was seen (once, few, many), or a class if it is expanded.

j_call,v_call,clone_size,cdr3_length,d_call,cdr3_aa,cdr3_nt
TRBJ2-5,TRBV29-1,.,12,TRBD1,CSVDRGLETQYF,TGCAGCGTGGACAGGGGCCTTGAGACCCAGTACTTC
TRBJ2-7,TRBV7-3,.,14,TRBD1,CASSPTGTAYEQYF,TGTGCCAGCAGCCCGACCGGGACAGCATACGAGCAGTACTTC
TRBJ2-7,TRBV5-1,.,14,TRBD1,CASSFTGGLYEQYF,TGCGCCAGCAGCTTCACAGGGGGCCTCTACGAGCAGTACTTC
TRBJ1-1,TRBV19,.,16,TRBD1,CASSIKNRGRNTEAFF,TGTGCCAGTAGTATCAAGAACAGGGGTAGGAACACTGAAGCTTTCTTT
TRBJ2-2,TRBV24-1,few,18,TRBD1,CATSDFSGTGGYTGELFF,TGTGCCACCAGTGATTTCTCCGGGACAGGGGGCTACACCGGGGAGCTGTTTTTT
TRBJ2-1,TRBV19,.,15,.,CASSLQLRRNGEQFF,TGTGCCAGTAGCCTCCAATTAAGGAGAAACGGTGAGCAGTTCTTC
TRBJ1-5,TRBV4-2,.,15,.,CASSQDPYNNQPQHF,TGTGCCAGCAGCCAAGATCCGTATAACAATCAGCCCCAGCATTTT
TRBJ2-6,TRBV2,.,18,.,CASRIVGTPSSGANVLTF,TGTGCCAGCAGGATAGTCGGGACGCCCAGCTCTGGGGCCAACGTCCTGACTTTC
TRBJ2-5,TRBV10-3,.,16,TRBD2,CAISDLAGGPQETQYF,TGTGCCATCAGTGATCTAGCGGGGGGACCTCAGGAGACCCAGTACTTC
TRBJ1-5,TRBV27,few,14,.,CASSLYRANQPQHF,TGTGCCAGCAGTTTATACCGGGCAAATCAGCCCCAGCATTTT
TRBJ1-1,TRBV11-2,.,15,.,CASSFDSPLNTEAFF,TGTGCCAGCAGCTTTGACAGTCCTCTGAACACTGAAGCTTTCTTT
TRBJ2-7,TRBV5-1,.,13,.,CASSQRTAYEQYF,TGCGCCAGCAGCCAAAGGACGGCCTACGAGCAGTACTTC
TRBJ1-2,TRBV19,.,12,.,CASTKLGYGYTF,TGTGCCAGTACTAAACTAGGCTATGGCTACACCTTC
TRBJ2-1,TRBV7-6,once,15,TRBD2,CASSSISGAYNEQFF,TGTGCCAGCAGCTCAATTAGCGGGGCCTACAATGAGCAGTTCTTC
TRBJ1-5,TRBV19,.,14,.,CATSPELGNQPQHF,TGTGCCACCTCACCCGAGTTGGGCAATCAGCCCCAGCATTTT
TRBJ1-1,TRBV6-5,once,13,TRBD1,CASRKDRGHEAFF,TGTGCCAGCAGAAAAGACAGGGGCCATGAAGCTTTCTTT
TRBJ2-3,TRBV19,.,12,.,CASSGSTDTQYF,TGTGCCAGTAGTGGGTCCACAGATACGCAGTATTTT
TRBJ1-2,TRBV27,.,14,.,CASRNSVERYGYTF,TGTGCCAGCAGAAATTCGGTGGAGCGGTATGGCTACACCTTC
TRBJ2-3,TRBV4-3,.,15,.,CASSSLPEGGDTQYF,TGCGCCAGCAGCTCCCTCCCGGAGGGGGGGGATACGCAGTATTTT
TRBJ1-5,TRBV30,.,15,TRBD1,CAWSWGQGTDQPQHF,TGTGCCTGGAGTTGGGGACAGGGGACGGATCAGCCCCAGCATTTT
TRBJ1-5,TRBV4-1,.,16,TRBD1,CASSQGLGTGGQPQHF,TGCGCCAGCAGCCAAGGGTTGGGGACAGGGGGTCAGCCCCAGCATTTT
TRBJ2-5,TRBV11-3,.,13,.,CASSPGPKETQYF,TGTGCCAGCAGCCCCGGGCCAAAAGAGACCCAGTACTTC
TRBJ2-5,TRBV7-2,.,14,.,CASSLVWGSETQYF,TGTGCCAGCAGCTTAGTCTGGGGATCGGAGACCCAGTACTTC
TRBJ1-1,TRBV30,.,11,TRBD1,CAWNRGSEAFF,TGTGCCTGGAACAGGGGGAGTGAAGCTTTCTTT
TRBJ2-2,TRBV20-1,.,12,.,CSASEDTGELFF,TGCAGTGCTAGTGAGGACACCGGGGAGCTGTTTTTT
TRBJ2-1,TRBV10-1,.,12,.,CASSEADNEQFF,TGCGCCAGCAGTGAGGCCGACAATGAGCAGTTCTTC
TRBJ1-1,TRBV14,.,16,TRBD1,CASSHWTGVGNTEAFF,TGTGCCAGCAGCCATTGGACAGGGGTGGGGAACACTGAAGCTTTCTTT
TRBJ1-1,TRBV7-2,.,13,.,CASIPSRGLEAFF,TGTGCCAGCATCCCAAGCCGGGGCCTTGAAGCTTTCTTT
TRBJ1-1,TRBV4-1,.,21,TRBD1,CASSAQRSGTGGNFQNTEAFF,TGCGCCAGCAGCGCGCAAAGATCCGGGACAGGGGGTAACTTCCAGAACACTGAAGCTTTCTTT
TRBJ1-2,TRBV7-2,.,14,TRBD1,CASSLDRGLYGYTF,TGTGCCAGCAGCCTCGACAGGGGACTCTATGGCTACACCTTC
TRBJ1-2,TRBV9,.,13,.,CASSVEDSYGYTF,TGTGCCAGCAGCGTGGAAGACAGCTATGGCTACACCTTC
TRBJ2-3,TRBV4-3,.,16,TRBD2,CASSQGLAGGTDTQYF,TGCGCCAGCAGCCAAGGACTAGCGGGAGGAACAGATACGCAGTATTTT
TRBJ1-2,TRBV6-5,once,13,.,CASSYSRFYGYTF,TGTGCCAGCAGTTACTCCAGGTTCTATGGCTACACCTTC
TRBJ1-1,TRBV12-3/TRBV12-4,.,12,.,CASNPGWTEAFF,TGTGCCAGCAACCCAGGGTGGACTGAAGCTTTCTTT
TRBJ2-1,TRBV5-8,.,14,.,CASSLGGRNNEQFF,TGTGCCAGCAGCTTGGGGGGGAGGAACAATGAGCAGTTCTTC
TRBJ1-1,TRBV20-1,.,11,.,CSASADPTAFF,TGCAGTGCTAGTGCTGACCCCACCGCTTTCTTT
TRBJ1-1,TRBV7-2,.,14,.,CASSLFGGNTEAFF,TGTGCCAGCAGCTTATTCGGGGGGAACACTGAAGCTTTCTTT
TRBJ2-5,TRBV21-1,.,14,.,CASSTTGHQETQYF,TGTGCCAGCAGCACGACCGGACACCAAGAGACCCAGTACTTC
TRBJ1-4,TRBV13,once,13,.,CASRETDSEKLFF,TGTGCCAGCAGGGAAACGGACAGCGAAAAACTGTTTTTT
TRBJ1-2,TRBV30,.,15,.,CAWTYRGGLMYGYTF,TGTGCCTGGACTTATCGGGGAGGGCTGATGTACGGCTACACCTTC
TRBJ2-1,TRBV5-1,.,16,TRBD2,CASSLDPAGDYNEQFF,TGCGCCAGCAGCTTGGATCCAGCGGGAGACTACAATGAGCAGTTCTTC
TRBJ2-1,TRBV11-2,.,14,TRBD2,CASTRGGPPYEQFF,TGTGCCAGCACCCGCGGGGGGCCACCCTATGAGCAGTTCTTC
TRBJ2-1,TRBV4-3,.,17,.,CASSQERGASNYNEQFF,TGCGCCAGCAGCCAAGAACGGGGAGCCAGCAACTACAATGAGCAGTTCTTC